These T cell receptor beta chains were read from a single sample in a study of cytomegalovirus exposure and HLA in healthy donors. Clones were read by immunoSEQ multiplex PCR, and TCRdb kept only the in-frame ones, dropping some. The sample has 150,000 or so clones, about 80% seen once. The material sequenced was PBMCs. The receptors were sampled from a man aged 35-49 years in good health and CMV-seronegative. Each CDR3 is given with its conserved first and last residue. Fields, in order: V gene, D gene, clone size, J gene, CDR3 protein, CDR3 DNA. The D gene is left open where the match is weak. A row's size may be missing; if present it is once, few, many or a size class.

TRBV2,NA,NA,TRBJ1-5,CASSLAGLVQPQHF,TGTGCCAGCAGCCTTGCAGGGCTGGTTCAGCCCCAGCATTTT
TRBV5-1,TRBD2,NA,TRBJ2-7,CASSSSGTSGRYEQYF,TGCGCCAGCAGCTCGTCCGGGACTAGCGGGAGGTACGAGCAGTACTTC
TRBV27,TRBD2,once,TRBJ2-1,CASRRGVSGSHEQFF,TGTGCCAGCAGGCGGGGGGTTAGCGGGAGTCATGAGCAGTTCTTC
TRBV30,TRBD2,NA,TRBJ2-7,CAWTSGIGASEQYF,TGTGCCTGGACTAGCGGGATCGGGGCGAGCGAGCAGTACTTC
TRBV9,TRBD2,NA,TRBJ2-5,CASSVDSGRETQYF,TGTGCCAGCAGCGTAGACAGCGGGAGAGAGACCCAGTACTTC
TRBV27,NA,NA,TRBJ2-3,CASSSRFAGPTAGDTQYF,TGTGCCAGCAGTTCCAGATTCGCAGGGCCCACCGCCGGAGATACGCAGTATTTT
TRBV30,TRBD1,once,TRBJ2-7,CAWSTGTGFYEQYF,TGTGCCTGGAGTACCGGGACAGGGTTCTACGAGCAGTACTTC
TRBV6-4,NA,NA,TRBJ2-6,CASSDLDGSSGANGLTF,TGTGCCAGCAGCGATTTGGACGGATCCTCTGGGGCCAACGGCCTGACTTTC
TRBV7-9,NA,few,TRBJ2-1,CASSLSGFTSYNEQFF,TGTGCCAGCAGCTTGAGCGGGTTTACCTCCTACAATGAGCAGTTCTTC
TRBV6-1,TRBD1,medium-sized,TRBJ1-3,CASSEADRVTIYF,TGTGCCAGCAGTGAAGCGGACAGGGTAACCATATATTTT
TRBV9,TRBD2,NA,TRBJ2-1,CASSSRTSGTKNEQFF,TGTGCCAGCAGCTCCCGGACTAGCGGGACTAAAAATGAGCAGTTCTTC
TRBV5-1,NA,NA,TRBJ2-3,CASSSTPEVDTQYF,TGCGCCAGCAGCTCCACTCCGGAGGTGGATACGCAGTATTTT
TRBV28,NA,few,TRBJ2-7,CASSLTNSYEQYF,TGTGCCAGCAGTTTGACTAACTCCTACGAGCAGTACTTC
TRBV6-5,TRBD2,NA,TRBJ2-5,CASTRRLASPETQYF,TGTGCCAGCACCCGGAGACTAGCGTCCCCGGAGACCCAGTACTTC
TRBV4-1,NA,NA,TRBJ1-4,CASSQAEGVATNEKLFF,TGCGCCAGCAGCCAAGCTGAGGGGGTTGCAACTAATGAAAAACTGTTTTTT
TRBV5-1,TRBD1,NA,TRBJ1-2,CASSPGTGVGYGYTF,TGCGCCAGCAGCCCCGGGACAGGGGTCGGCTATGGCTACACCTTC
TRBV19,TRBD1,NA,TRBJ1-1,CASSPRTGINTEAFF,TGTGCCAGTAGTCCACGGACAGGCATTAACACTGAAGCTTTCTTT
TRBV6-4,NA,NA,TRBJ1-5,CASSEQGGQPQHF,TGTGCCAGCAGTGAACAGGGCGGTCAGCCCCAGCATTTT
TRBV5-4,TRBD1,NA,TRBJ2-5,CASSPTTGGVETQYF,TGTGCCAGCAGCCCGACGACAGGGGGCGTAGAGACCCAGTACTTC
TRBV5-4,NA,NA,TRBJ1-1,CASSLSTVENTEAFF,TGTGCCAGCAGCTTGTCGACAGTGGAGAACACTGAAGCTTTCTTT
TRBV5-1,TRBD1,NA,TRBJ2-3,CASSLVGQGEDTQYF,TGCGCCAGCAGCTTGGTCGGACAGGGGGAAGATACGCAGTATTTT
TRBV25-1,NA,NA,TRBJ1-5,CASRSGVDSNQPQHF,TGTGCCAGCAGATCCGGGGTCGATAGCAATCAGCCCCAGCATTTT
TRBV9,TRBD1,NA,TRBJ2-1,CASSVGGGTDEQFF,TGTGCCAGCAGCGTAGGAGGGGGCACCGATGAGCAGTTCTTC
TRBV6-1,NA,once,TRBJ1-5,CASSPRVAGAQPQHF,TGTGCCAGCAGCCCTCGGGTGGCAGGGGCTCAGCCCCAGCATTTT
TRBV4-1,NA,NA,TRBJ2-3,CASSGRERSTDTQYF,TGCGCCAGCAGCGGTCGGGAGAGGAGCACAGATACGCAGTATTTT
TRBV18,NA,NA,TRBJ1-1,CASSPVNFGNTEAFF,TGTGCCAGCTCACCCGTAAACTTCGGGAACACTGAAGCTTTCTTT
TRBV5-1,NA,once,TRBJ1-1,CASSLGAGTEAFF,TGCGCCAGCAGCTTGGGGGCGGGCACTGAAGCTTTCTTT
TRBV11-2,NA,NA,TRBJ1-1,CASSFFSRRMNTEAFF,TGTGCCAGCAGCTTTTTTTCTCGGAGAATGAACACTGAAGCTTTCTTT
TRBV5-1,TRBD1,NA,TRBJ1-2,CASSLQTGGNGYTF,TGCGCCAGCAGCCTTCAGACAGGGGGGAATGGCTACACCTTC
TRBV5-1,TRBD2,few,TRBJ2-3,CASSLRGLAVPQWKDTQYF,TGCGCCAGCAGCTTGAGAGGACTAGCGGTCCCACAATGGAAAGATACGCAGTATTTT
TRBV7-6,TRBD2,NA,TRBJ2-1,CASSLGLAGVNEQFF,TGTGCCAGCAGCCTGGGACTAGCGGGGGTAAATGAGCAGTTCTTC
TRBV2,NA,once,TRBJ2-5,CARRGGQETQYF,TGTGCCAGAAGGGGGGGGCAAGAGACCCAGTACTTC